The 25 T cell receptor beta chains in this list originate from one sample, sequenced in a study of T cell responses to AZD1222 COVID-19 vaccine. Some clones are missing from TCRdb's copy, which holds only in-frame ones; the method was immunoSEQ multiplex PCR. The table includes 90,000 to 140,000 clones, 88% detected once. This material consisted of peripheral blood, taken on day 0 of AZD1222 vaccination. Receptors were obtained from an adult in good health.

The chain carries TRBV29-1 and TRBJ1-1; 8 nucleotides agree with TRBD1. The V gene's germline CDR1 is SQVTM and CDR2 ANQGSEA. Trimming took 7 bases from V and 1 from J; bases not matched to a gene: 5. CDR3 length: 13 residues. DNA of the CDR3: TGCAGCGCCGGACAGGGTAGGAACACTGAAGCTTTCTTT. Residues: CSAGQGRNTEAFF. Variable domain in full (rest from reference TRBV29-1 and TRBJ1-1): SAVISQKPSRDICQRGTSLTIQCQVDSQVTMMFWYRQQPGQSLTLIATANQGSEATYESGFVIDKFPISRPNLTFSTLTVSNMSPEDSSIYLCSAGQGRNTEAFFGQGTRLTVV.

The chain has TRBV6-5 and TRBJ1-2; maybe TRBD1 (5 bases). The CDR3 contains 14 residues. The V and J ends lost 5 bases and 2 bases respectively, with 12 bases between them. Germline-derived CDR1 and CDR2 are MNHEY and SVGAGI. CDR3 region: CASSPDIWNYGYTF. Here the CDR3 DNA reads TGTGCCAGCAGTCCGGACATTTGGAACTATGGCTACACCTTC.

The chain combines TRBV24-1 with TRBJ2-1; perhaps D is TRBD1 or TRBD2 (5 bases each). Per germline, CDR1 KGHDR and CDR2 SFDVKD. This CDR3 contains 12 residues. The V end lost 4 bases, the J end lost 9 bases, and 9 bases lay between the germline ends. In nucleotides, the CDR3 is TGTGCCACCAGTGACCTGGGGGTTGAGCAGTTCTTC. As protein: CATSDLGVEQFF.

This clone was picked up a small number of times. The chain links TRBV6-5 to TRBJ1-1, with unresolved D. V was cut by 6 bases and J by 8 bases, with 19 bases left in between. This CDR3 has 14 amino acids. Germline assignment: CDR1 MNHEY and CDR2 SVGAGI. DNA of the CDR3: TGTGCCAGCAGAGCCTTGGACGGATCGTTGGAAGCTTTCTTT. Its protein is CASRALDGSLEAFF.

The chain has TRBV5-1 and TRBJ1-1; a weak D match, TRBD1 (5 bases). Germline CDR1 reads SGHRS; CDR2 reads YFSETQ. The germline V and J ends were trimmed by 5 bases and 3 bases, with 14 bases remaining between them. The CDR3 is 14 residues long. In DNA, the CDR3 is TGCGCCAGCAGGGGGCGGACGGGTGACACTGAAGCTTTCTTT. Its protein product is CASRGRTGDTEAFF.

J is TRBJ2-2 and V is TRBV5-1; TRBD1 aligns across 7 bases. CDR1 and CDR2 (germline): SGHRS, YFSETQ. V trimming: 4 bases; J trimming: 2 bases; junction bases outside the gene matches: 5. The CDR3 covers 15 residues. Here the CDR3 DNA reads TGCGCCAGCAGCCCGGGACAGCAAAACACCGGGGAGCTGTTTTTT. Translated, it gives CASSPGQQNTGELFF.

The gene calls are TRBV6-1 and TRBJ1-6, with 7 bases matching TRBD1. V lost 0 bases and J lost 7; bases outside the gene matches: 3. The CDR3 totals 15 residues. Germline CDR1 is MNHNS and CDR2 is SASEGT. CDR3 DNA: TGTGCCAGCAGTGAAGCGGCAGGGGGAAATTCACCCCTCCACTTT. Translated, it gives CASSEAAGGNSPLHF.

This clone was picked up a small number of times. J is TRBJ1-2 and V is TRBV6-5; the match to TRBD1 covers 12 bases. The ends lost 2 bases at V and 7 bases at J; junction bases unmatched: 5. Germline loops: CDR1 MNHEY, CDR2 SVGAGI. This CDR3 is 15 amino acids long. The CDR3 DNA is TGTGCCAGCAGTTACCGGGACAGGGGGCTCGGTGGCTACACCTTC. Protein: CASSYRDRGLGGYTF.

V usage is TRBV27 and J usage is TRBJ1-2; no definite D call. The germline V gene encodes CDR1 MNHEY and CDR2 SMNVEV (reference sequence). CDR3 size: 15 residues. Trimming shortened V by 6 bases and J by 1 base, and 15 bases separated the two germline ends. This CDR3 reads CASSQTSQINYGYTF. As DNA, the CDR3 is TGTGCCAGCAGCCAAACCTCACAGATTAACTATGGCTACACCTTC.

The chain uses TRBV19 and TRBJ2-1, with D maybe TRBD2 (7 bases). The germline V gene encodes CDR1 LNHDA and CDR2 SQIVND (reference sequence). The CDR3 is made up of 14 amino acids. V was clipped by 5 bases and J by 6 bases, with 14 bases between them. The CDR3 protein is CASSFRGGLNEQFF. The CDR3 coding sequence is TGTGCCAGTAGTTTCAGGGGAGGGCTCAATGAGCAGTTCTTC.

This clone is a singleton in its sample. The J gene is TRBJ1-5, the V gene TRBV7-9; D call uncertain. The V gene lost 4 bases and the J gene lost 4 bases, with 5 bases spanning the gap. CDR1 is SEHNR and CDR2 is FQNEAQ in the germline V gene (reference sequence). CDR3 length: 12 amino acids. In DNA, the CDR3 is TGTGCCAGCAGCTCACCAAATCAGCCCCAGCATTTT. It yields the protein CASSSPNQPQHF.

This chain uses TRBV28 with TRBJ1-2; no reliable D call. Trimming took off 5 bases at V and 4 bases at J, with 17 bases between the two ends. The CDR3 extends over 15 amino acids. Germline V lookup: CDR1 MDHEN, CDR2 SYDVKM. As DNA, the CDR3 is TGTGCCAGCAGTGCCTTAGGACCCTCCATCTATGGCTACACCTTC. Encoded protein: CASSALGPSIYGYTF.

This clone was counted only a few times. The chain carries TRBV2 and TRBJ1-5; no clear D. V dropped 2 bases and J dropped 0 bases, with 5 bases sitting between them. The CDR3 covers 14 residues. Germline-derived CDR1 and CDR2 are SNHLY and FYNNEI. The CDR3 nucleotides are TGTGCCAGCAGTGAACAGTATAGCAATCAGCCCCAGCATTTT. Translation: CASSEQYSNQPQHF. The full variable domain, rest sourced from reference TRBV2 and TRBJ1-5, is EPEVTQTPSHQVTQMGQEVILRCVPISNHLYFYWYRQILGQKVEFLVSFYNNEISEKSEIFDDQFSVERPDGSNFTLKIRSTKLEDSAMYFCASSEQYSNQPQHFGDGTRLSIL.

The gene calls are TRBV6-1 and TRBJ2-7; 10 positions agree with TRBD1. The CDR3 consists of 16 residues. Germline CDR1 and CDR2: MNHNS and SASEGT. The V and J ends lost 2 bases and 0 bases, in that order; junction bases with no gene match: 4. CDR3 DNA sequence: TGTGCCAGCAGTGAAAGAAGGACAGGGGGCTCCTACGAGCAGTACTTC. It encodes CASSERRTGGSYEQYF.

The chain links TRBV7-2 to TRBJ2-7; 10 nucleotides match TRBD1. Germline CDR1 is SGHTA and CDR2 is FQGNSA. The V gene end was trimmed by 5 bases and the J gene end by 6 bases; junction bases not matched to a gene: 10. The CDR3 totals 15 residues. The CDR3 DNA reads TGTGCCAGCAGCCTTACTTCGGGACAGGGGTCCGAGCAGTACTTC. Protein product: CASSLTSGQGSEQYF.

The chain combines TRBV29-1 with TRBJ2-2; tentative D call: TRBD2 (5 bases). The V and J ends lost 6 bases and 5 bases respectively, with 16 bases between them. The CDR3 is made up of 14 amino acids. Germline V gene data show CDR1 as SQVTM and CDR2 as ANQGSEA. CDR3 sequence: CSVGRGLNTGELFF. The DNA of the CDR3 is TGCAGCGTAGGTCGGGGTCTAAATACCGGGGAGCTGTTTTTT.

The CDR3 loop reads CASSVAGPALYYEQYF. The DNA of the CDR3 is TGTGCCAGCAGTGTGGCAGGACCGGCCCTTTACTACGAGCAGTACTTC. The V call is TRBV2, the J call TRBJ2-7; no definite D call. The CDR3 runs to 16 residues. In germline, CDR1 is SNHLY, CDR2 FYNNEI. V dropped 4 bases and J dropped 3 bases, with 19 bases sitting between them.

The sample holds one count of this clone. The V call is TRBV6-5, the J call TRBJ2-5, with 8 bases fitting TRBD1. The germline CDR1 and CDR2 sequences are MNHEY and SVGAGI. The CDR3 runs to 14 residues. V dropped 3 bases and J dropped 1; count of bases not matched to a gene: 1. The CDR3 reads CASSYGTGQETQYF. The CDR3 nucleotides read TGTGCCAGCAGTTATGGGACAGGCCAAGAGACCCAGTACTTC.

CDR3 residues: CASSPHAGGVTDTQYF. The CDR3 nucleotides read TGTGCCAGCTCACCCCATGCGGGGGGGGTCACAGATACGCAGTATTTT. The chain recombines TRBV18 with TRBJ2-3, with 9 bases lining up with TRBD2. With 3 bases clipped from V and 2 bases from J, the junction kept 6 bases outside the gene matches. Germline values: CDR1 KGHSH, CDR2 LQKENI. The CDR3 totals 16 residues.

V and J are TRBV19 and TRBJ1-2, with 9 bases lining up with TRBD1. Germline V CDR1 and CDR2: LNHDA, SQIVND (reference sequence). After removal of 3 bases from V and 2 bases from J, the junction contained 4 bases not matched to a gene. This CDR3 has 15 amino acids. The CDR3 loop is CASSIGTGPNYGYTF. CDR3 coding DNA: TGTGCCAGTAGTATTGGGACAGGGCCCAACTATGGCTACACCTTC.

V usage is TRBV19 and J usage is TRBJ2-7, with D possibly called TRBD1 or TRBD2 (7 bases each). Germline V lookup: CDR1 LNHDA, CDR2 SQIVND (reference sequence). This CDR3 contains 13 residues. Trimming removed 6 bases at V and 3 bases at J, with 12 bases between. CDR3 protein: CASSAGGDYEQYF. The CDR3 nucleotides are TGTGCCAGTAGCGCAGGGGGGGACTACGAGCAGTACTTC.

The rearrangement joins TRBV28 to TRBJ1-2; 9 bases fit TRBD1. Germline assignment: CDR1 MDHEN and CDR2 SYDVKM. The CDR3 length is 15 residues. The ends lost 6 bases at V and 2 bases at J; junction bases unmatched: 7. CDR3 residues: CASRPQQGANYGYTF. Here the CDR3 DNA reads TGTGCCAGCAGACCCCAACAGGGGGCGAACTATGGCTACACCTTC.

As DNA, the CDR3 is TGTGCCAGCAGCCCGAGGACTAGCAGCAACCAAGAGACCCAGTACTTC. Its protein is CASSPRTSSNQETQYF. V and J are TRBV4-2 and TRBJ2-5, with 8 positions matching TRBD2. The CDR3 loop spans 16 amino acids. Trimming took 4 bases from V and 0 from J; bases not matched to a gene: 7. Germline assignment: CDR1 LGHNA and CDR2 YNFKEQ.

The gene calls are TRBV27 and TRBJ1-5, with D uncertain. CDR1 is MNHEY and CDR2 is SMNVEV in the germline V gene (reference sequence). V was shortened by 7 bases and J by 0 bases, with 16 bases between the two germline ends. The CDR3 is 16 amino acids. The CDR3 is CASTASGAYSNQPQHF. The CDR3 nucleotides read TGTGCCAGCACCGCTTCGGGAGCTTATAGCAATCAGCCCCAGCATTTT.

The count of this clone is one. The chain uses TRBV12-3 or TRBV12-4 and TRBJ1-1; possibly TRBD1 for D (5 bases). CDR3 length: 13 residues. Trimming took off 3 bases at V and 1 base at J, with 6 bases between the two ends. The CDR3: CASSFGGNTEAFF. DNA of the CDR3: TGTGCCAGCAGTTTCGGGGGGAACACTGAAGCTTTCTTT.